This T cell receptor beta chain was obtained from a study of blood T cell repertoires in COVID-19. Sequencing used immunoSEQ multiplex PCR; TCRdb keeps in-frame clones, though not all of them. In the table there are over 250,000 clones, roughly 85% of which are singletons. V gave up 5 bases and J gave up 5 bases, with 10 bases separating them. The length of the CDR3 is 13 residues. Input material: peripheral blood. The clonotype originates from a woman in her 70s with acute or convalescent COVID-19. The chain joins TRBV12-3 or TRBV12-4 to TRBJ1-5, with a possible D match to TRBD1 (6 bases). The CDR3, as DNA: TGTGCCAGCAGTCCAACAGGGTATCAGCCCCAGCATTTT. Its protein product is CASSPTGYQPQHF.